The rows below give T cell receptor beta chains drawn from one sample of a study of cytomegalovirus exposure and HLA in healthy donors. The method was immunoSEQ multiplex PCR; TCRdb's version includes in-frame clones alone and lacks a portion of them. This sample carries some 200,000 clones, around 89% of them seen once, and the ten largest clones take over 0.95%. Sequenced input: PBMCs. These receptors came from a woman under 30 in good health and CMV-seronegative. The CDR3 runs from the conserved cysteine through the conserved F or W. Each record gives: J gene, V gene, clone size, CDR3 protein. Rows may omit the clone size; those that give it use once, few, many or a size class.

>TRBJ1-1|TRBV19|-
CASTRGVRTEAFF
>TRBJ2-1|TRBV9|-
CASSLRARAGAYNEQFF
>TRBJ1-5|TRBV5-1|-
CASSLDLSNQPQHF
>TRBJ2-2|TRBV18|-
CASSPGTGPTGELFF
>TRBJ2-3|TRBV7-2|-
CASSLEQGATQYF
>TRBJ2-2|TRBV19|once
CASNTGALNTGELFF
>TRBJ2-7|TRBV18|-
CASPAAGGKLYEQYF
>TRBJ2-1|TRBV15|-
CATSRGSSANEQFF
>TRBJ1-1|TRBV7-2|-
CASSLDRSSGEAFF
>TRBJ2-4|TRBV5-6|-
CASSLPWTGSKNIQYF
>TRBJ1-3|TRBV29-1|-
CSVRVRVSSGNTIYF
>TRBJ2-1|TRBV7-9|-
CASSFLAGGDNEQFF
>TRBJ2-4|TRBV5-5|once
CASSPGQAFDSNIQYF
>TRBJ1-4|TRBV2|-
CASRDRSTNEKLFF
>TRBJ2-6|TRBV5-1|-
CASTESSGANVLTF
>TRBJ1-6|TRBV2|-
CASTTGQGANSPLHF
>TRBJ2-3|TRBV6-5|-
CASTLAGGGTQYF
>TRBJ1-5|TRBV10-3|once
CAIGGISNQPQHF